This entry concerns a single T cell receptor (beta chain). The assay was immunoSEQ multiplex PCR, and TCRdb's table has in-frame clones only and misses some. Of around 150,000 clones detected, about 84% appear once; the ten largest clones hold roughly 6%. The data stem from a study of blood T cell repertoires in COVID-19. About the research overall: T cells, B-cell-depleted T cells, or PBMCs provided the cDNA or gDNA that served as material.

CDR1 LNHNV and CDR2 YYDKDF come from the germline V gene (reference sequence). CDR3 length: 14 amino acids. Trimming removed 2 bases at V and 1 base at J, with 8 bases between. The chain has TRBV15 and TRBJ1-1; TRBD1 might be the D (6 bases). This sequence was found in a man between 40 and 49 years old who had recovered from COVID-19. The sample comprised PBMCs or T cells enriched from blood (not recorded which). CDR3 nucleotides: TGTGCCACCAGCAGACAGGGGCGGAACACTGAAGCTTTCTTT. This codes for CATSRQGRNTEAFF.